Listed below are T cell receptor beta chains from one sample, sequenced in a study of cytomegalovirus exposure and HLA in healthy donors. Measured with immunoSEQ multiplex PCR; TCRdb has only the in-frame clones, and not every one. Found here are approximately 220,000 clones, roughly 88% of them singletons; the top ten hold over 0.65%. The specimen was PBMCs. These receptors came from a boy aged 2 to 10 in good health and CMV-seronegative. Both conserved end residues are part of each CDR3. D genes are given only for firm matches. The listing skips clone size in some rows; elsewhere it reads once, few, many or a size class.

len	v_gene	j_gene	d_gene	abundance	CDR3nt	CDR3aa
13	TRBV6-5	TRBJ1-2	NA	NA	TGTGCCAGCAACCGCCCCCACTCCCCTGGCTACACCTTC	CASNRPHSPGYTF
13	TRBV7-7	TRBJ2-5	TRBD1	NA	TGTGCTAGCAGCTTAAACAGGGGGGAGACCCAGTACTTC	CASSLNRGETQYF
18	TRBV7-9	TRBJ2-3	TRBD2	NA	TGTGCCAGCAGCCCCGGGCTAGCGGGGGGCCCTAGCACAGATACGCAGTATTTT	CASSPGLAGGPSTDTQYF
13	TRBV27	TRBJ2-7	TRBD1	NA	TGTGCCAGCAGTTTATCTTTAGGGACAGGGGTATACTTC	CASSLSLGTGVYF
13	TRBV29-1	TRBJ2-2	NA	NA	TGCAGCGCGGACAACCCGAACACCGGGGAGCTGTTTTTT	CSADNPNTGELFF
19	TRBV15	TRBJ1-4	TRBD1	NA	TGTGCCACCAGCAGAGATGGTTTGGGGACAGGGGGCCTTAATGAAAAACTGTTTTTT	CATSRDGLGTGGLNEKLFF
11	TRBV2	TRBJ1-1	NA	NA	TGTGCCAGCAGTGAAGCGGGCCGAGCTTTCTTT	CASSEAGRAFF
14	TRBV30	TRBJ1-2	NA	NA	TGTGCCTGGAGATCTACAGGGTTTAACTATGGCTACACCTTC	CAWRSTGFNYGYTF
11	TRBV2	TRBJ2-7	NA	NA	TGTGCCAGCATCAGGGATTACGAGCAGTACTTC	CASIRDYEQYF
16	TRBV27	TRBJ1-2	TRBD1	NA	TGTGCCAGCAGTTTATCGCAGGGGGCCTCGAACTATGGCTACACCTTC	CASSLSQGASNYGYTF
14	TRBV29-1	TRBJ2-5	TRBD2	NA	TGCAGCGCCCAGACTAGCGGGACGGTAGGGACCCAGTACTTC	CSAQTSGTVGTQYF
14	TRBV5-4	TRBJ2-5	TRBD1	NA	TGTGCCAGCAGCTTGGGCCCAGGGGGAGAGACCCAGTACTTC	CASSLGPGGETQYF
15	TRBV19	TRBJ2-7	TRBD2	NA	TGTGCCAGTAGTATGTTTCTAGCGGGAGTTTACGAGCAGTACTTC	CASSMFLAGVYEQYF
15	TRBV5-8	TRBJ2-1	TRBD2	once	TGTGCCAGCAGCTTTTTCAAGCGGGATGGGAATGAGCAGTTCTTC	CASSFFKRDGNEQFF
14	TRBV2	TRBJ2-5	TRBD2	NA	TGTGCCATCAGGGAGGGAACCGCTCAAGAGACCCAGTACTTC	CAIREGTAQETQYF
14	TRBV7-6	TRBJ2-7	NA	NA	TGTGCCAGCAGCGAGGCCCTCACATACTCCGAGCAGTACTTC	CASSEALTYSEQYF
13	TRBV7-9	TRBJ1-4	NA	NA	TGTGCCAGCAGCGCAGCAGGTGTCGAAAAACTGTTTTTT	CASSAAGVEKLFF
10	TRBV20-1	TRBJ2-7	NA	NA	TGCAGTGCCCGTATCAGCGAGCAGTACTTC	CSARISEQYF
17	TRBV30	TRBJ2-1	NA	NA	TGTGCCTGGAGTCCTACTTTTCTCCACAGCTCCTACAATGAGCAGTTCTTC	CAWSPTFLHSSYNEQFF
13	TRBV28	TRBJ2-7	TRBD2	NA	TGTGCCATCCTAACTAGCGGGATTGACGAGCAGTACTTC	CAILTSGIDEQYF
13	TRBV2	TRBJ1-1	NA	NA	TGTGCCACCCTACTTCGGTGGAACACTGAAGCTTTCTTT	CATLLRWNTEAFF
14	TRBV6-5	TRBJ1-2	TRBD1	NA	TGTGCCAGCAGGCCCCAGGGACAGGGAGGTGGCTACACCTTC	CASRPQGQGGGYTF
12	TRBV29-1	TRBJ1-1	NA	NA	TGCAGCGTTGACCTCCGGGGCACTGAAGCTTTCTTT	CSVDLRGTEAFF
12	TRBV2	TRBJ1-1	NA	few	TGTGCCAGCGCCAGGGGTGGGACTGAAGCTTTCTTT	CASARGGTEAFF
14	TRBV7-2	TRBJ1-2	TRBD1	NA	TGTGCCAGCAGCTTAGAGGGGGCGGGCTATGGCTACACCTTC	CASSLEGAGYGYTF
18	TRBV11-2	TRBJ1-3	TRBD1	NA	TGTGCCAGCAGCTTCGGGACAGGGGCCACCGTCTCTGGAAACACCATATATTTT	CASSFGTGATVSGNTIYF
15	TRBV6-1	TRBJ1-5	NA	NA	TGTGCCAGCAGGGAGATGGGACTGACCAATCAGCCCCAGCATTTT	CASREMGLTNQPQHF
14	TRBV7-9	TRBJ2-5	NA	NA	TGTGCCAGCAGCTTGCAGGGAGGCGGCGAGACCCAGTACTTC	CASSLQGGGETQYF
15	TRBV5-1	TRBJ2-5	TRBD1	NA	TGCGCCAGCAGCCCCGGGACAGGGGGCCGGGAGACCCAGTACTTC	CASSPGTGGRETQYF
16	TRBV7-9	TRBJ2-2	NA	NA	TGTGCCAGCAGCTTAGCGAATGGGGGAGGCACCGGGGAGCTGTTTTTT	CASSLANGGGTGELFF
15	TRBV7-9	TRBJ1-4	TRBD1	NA	TGTGCCAGCAGCCCATGGGACAGCCATAATGAAAAACTGTTTTTT	CASSPWDSHNEKLFF
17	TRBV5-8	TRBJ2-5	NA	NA	TGTGCCAGCAGCTTATTCCGTCGCGGGCAGGGGCAAGAGACCCAGTACTTC	CASSLFRRGQGQETQYF
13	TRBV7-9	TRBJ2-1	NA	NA	TGTGCCGCAACTGGGAGCTCCTACAATGAGCAGTTCTTC	CAATGSSYNEQFF
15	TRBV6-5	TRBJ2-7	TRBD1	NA	TGTGCCAGCAGTTACTCGGGGACAGGGAACTACGAGCAGTACTTC	CASSYSGTGNYEQYF
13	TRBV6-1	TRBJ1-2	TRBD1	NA	TGTGCCAGCAGCGGGACAGGGTATCATGGCTACACCTTC	CASSGTGYHGYTF
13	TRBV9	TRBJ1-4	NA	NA	TGTGCCAGCAGGGGCACCCAGAATGAAAAACTGTTTTTT	CASRGTQNEKLFF
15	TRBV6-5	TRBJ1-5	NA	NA	TGTGCCAGCAGTTACTCTGGGGGCTTAAATCAGCCCCAGCATTTT	CASSYSGGLNQPQHF
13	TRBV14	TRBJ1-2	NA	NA	TGTGCCAGCAGCCATAGGACTGACTATGGCTACACCTTC	CASSHRTDYGYTF
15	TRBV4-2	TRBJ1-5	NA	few	TGTGCCAGCAGCCGAGACAGAGGGTACAATCAGCCCCAGCATTTT	CASSRDRGYNQPQHF
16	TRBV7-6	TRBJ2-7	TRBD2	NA	TGTGCCAGCAGCTCGGGCGGGACTAGCGGGCGGTACGAGCAGTACTTC	CASSSGGTSGRYEQYF
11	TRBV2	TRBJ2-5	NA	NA	TGTGCCAGCAGGGGGGCCGAGACCCAGTACTTC	CASRGAETQYF
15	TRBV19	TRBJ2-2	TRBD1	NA	TGTGCCAGTACCCAGGGGGTTGTGCGAACCGGGGAGCTGTTTTTT	CASTQGVVRTGELFF
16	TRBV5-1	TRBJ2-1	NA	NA	TGCGCCAGCAGCTTGCTTGCAAGCCTGAATTACAATGAGCAGTTCTTC	CASSLLASLNYNEQFF
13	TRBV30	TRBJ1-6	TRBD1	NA	TGTGCCTGGAACGTGCAGGGGGACTCACCCCTCCACTTT	CAWNVQGDSPLHF
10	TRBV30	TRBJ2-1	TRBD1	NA	TGTGCCTGGAGTGGACAGGGGCAGTTCTTC	CAWSGQGQFF
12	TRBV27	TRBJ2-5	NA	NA	TGTGCCAGCAGTCTCCGCTCCTTCCAGCAGTACTTC	CASSLRSFQQYF